A selection of T cell receptor beta chains follows, all from one sample in a study of CD8+CD57+ T cells in acquired aplastic anemia. MiXCR, run by TCRdb on the reads, gives a single entry per CDR3 protein. The data show 150,000 to 200,000 distinct CDR3 sequences, with about three fifths seen just once and under 60% held by the top ten. Input material: sorted CD4+, CD8+, or CD8+CD57+ T cells (not recorded which) from PBMCs. Every receptor here comes from a human donor with severe aplastic anemia or a healthy control (not recorded which). CDR3s include the opening cysteine and the closing phenylalanine or tryptophan. The order of the fields is J gene, V gene, clone size, CDR3 protein. Only some rows state a clone size, as once, few, many or a class for expanded clones.

TRBJ2-7,TRBV12-3/TRBV12-4,NA,CASSSRTGLNF
TRBJ1-6,TRBV6-5,NA,CASSRAKRGLTGSPLHF
TRBJ1-1,TRBV2,once,CASSPTTSTEAFF
TRBJ1-3,TRBV5-1,NA,CASSWGDDGNTIYF
TRBJ2-3,TRBV3-1,NA,CASSQASTDTQYF
TRBJ2-7,TRBV7-9,many,CASSSGYSYEQYF
TRBJ2-1,TRBV7-9,many,CASSTGQGAYNEQFF
TRBJ2-3,TRBV12-3/TRBV12-4,many,CASSLYAPAAGGDTDTQYF
TRBJ2-3,TRBV20-1,few,CSARDQRLAGGRSLLTDTQYF
TRBJ1-2,TRBV24-1,once,CATSDYRDDGYTF
TRBJ2-5,TRBV7-9,NA,CASRSGTGGETQYF
TRBJ1-1,TRBV5-1,NA,CASSLEAIPNTEAFF
TRBJ1-2,TRBV10-3,NA,CAIDREDGYTF
TRBJ2-2,TRBV5-4,NA,CASSLAGFYEQYFGELFF
TRBJ2-3,TRBV2,few,CASTREFVTDTQYF
TRBJ1-1,TRBV7-3,many,CASSLTLLGGLNTEAFF
TRBJ2-7,TRBV20-1,NA,CSARRLAGVREQYF
TRBJ2-5,TRBV5-1,NA,CASSFGRGETQYF
TRBJ1-5,TRBV19,many,CASSIAQGLNQPQHF
TRBJ2-3,TRBV4-1,NA,CASSQGSGADTQYF
TRBJ2-7,TRBV29-1,NA,CSLWRGYEQYF
TRBJ2-1,TRBV6-1,many,CASSLSGGNYNEQFF
TRBJ1-3,TRBV11-2,NA,CASSPDETGNTIYF
TRBJ1-2,TRBV20-1,NA,CSARAGDGGYTF
TRBJ2-7,TRBV2,NA,CASSEWDYEQYF
TRBJ2-7,TRBV10-2,few,CASSTTGSEQYF
TRBJ1-6,TRBV19,many,CASSIEGASSPLHF
TRBJ2-2,TRBV7-3,NA,CASSLGFGATELFF
TRBJ1-6,TRBV2,NA,CAKGNFQDSPLHF
TRBJ2-3,TRBV7-2,NA,CASSLYGGNTDTQYF
TRBJ2-1,TRBV20-1,few,CSARDTIGQFF
TRBJ2-7,TRBV5-6,NA,CASRGTGAAWRDEQYF
TRBJ2-7,TRBV10-3,few,CAISERGYEQYF
TRBJ1-1,TRBV7-2,NA,CASSLGRGFRVQNTEAFF
TRBJ2-5,TRBV5-4,NA,CASSLTSGAQETQYF
TRBJ2-3,TRBV15,once,CATGTSGGAGTQYF
TRBJ1-2,TRBV7-9,NA,CASSSPREPNYGYTF
TRBJ1-3,TRBV19,NA,CASSIPGIGNTIYF
TRBJ2-1,TRBV20-1,NA,CSARGGGNSYNEQFF
TRBJ1-4,TRBV15,few,CATSRDWAGVTNEKLFF
TRBJ1-2,TRBV5-1,once,CASSLGRWAAGGYGYTF
TRBJ2-2,TRBV28,NA,CASSSPFPRASGELFF
TRBJ2-7,TRBV5-6,many,CASSQGGGSYEQYF
TRBJ2-7,TRBV5-8,many,CASSMGSSGFYEQYF
TRBJ1-2,TRBV7-2,NA,CASSQAAWSDYGYTF
TRBJ1-1,TRBV19,NA,CASSNPGNRGGRKRTEAFF
TRBJ2-3,TRBV12-3/TRBV12-4,NA,CASQGGRTDTQYF
TRBJ1-5,TRBV12-3/TRBV12-4,many,CASSFRQGANQPQHF
TRBJ2-2,TRBV7-3,NA,CASSLQHRAGELFF
TRBJ1-5,TRBV10-1,many,CASRNRVQPQHF
TRBJ2-2,TRBV7-2,NA,CASSLQNRVNTGELFF
TRBJ1-1,TRBV7-6,NA,CASSLGPSEAFF
TRBJ2-7,TRBV6-1,NA,CASSQLAGGPYEQYF
TRBJ1-1,TRBV7-2,NA,CASSLWASGRTEAFF